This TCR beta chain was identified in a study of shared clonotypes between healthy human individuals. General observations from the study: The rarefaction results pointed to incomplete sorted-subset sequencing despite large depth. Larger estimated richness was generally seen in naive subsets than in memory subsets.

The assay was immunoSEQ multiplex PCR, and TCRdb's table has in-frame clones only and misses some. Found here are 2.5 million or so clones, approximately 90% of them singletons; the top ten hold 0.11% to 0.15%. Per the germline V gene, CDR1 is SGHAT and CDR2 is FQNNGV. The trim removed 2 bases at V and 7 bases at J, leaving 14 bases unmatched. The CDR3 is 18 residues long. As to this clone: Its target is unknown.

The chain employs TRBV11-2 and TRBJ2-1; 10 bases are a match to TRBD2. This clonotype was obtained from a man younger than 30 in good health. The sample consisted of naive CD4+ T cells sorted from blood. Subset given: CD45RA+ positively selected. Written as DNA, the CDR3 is TGTGCCAGCAGCTTACAATTGGCTAGCGGGAGTGTATTGAATGAGCAGTTCTTC. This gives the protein CASSLQLASGSVLNEQFF.